The present T cell receptor (beta chain) was sequenced within a study of T-cell reconstitution after alpha-beta-depleted transplantation in children. This clonotype was observed at least ten times. Its antigen is still unknown. CDR1 is MGHRA and CDR2 is YSYEKL in the germline V gene. The germline V and J ends were trimmed by 6 bases and 1 base, with 15 bases remaining between them. This CDR3 has 16 amino acids. Study-level findings and limits: T-cell counts and diversity at one year post-transplant came mainly from newly produced T cells. Roughly two months post-transplant, alpha-beta T cells reportedly originated from several hundred graft clones that had expanded. Some patients showed high day-60 TCRbeta diversity, which derived from surviving recipient T cells and thymic progenitors.

The authors prepared the TCRbeta library with unique molecular identifiers. TCRdb independently ran MiXCR on the PCR reads; one entry per CDR3 protein. This sample has 120,000 or so distinct CDR3 sequences, with roughly 23% found just once. The chain recombines TRBV4-1 with TRBJ2-2; D might be TRBD1 (6 bases). The source was PBMCs, mostly from graft donor cells, collected 180 days after TCRalphabeta/CD19-depleted stem cell transplant. The clonotype comes from a male patient between 2 and 15 years old who had a stem cell transplant for chronic granulomatous disease, so the T cells may come from the graft donor. The CDR3 nucleotides are TGCGCCAGCAGGAGGCCCGGGACAAAGAACACCGGGGAGCTGTTTTTT. The encoded protein is CASRRPGTKNTGELFF.